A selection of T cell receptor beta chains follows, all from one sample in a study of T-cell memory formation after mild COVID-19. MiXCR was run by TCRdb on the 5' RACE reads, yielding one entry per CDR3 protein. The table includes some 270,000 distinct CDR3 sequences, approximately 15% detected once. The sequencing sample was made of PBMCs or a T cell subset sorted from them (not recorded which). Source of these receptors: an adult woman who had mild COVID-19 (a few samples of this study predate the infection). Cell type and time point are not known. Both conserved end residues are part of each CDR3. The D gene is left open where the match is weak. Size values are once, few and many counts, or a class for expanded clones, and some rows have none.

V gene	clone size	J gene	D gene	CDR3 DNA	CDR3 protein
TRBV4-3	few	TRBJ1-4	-	TGCGCCAGCAGCCAAGATCGAGGACTCCAGGGTAATGAAAAACTGTTTTTT	CASSQDRGLQGNEKLFF
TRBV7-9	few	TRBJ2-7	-	TGTGCCAGCAGCCGACTAGGGCCCTACGAGCAGTACTTC	CASSRLGPYEQYF
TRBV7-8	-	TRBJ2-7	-	TGTGCCAGCCGCGCCCCGGGACATTTGCACGAGCAGTACTTC	CASRAPGHLHEQYF
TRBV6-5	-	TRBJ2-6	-	TGTGCCAGCAGTTACTCGGGTGGGGCCAACGTCCTGACTTTC	CASSYSGGANVLTF
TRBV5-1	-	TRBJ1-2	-	TGCGCCAGCAGAGATATGGGAGGGTGGAACTATGGCTACACCTTC	CASRDMGGWNYGYTF
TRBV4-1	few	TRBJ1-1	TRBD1	TGCGCCAGCAGCACAGGGACAGGGGCGCGGAACACTGAAGCTTTCTTT	CASSTGTGARNTEAFF
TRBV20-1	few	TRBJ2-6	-	TGCAGTGCTTTCCCCTCTGGGGCCAACGTCCTGACTTTC	CSAFPSGANVLTF
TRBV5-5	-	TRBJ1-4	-	TGTGCCAGCAGCAGGGGCGAGATTAATGAAAAACTGTTTTTT	CASSRGEINEKLFF
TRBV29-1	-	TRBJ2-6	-	TGCAGCGTTGCCCCCCGCTCTGGGGCCAACGTCCTGACTTTC	CSVAPRSGANVLTF
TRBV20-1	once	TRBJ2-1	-	TGCAGTGCTCCCGCGGAGCAACCGCCCTACAATGAGCAGTTCTTC	CSAPAEQPPYNEQFF
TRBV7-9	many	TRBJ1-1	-	TGTGCCAGCAGCGGACTGCCGAACACTGAAGCTTTCTTT	CASSGLPNTEAFF
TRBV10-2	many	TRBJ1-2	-	TGCGCCAGCAGTGAGTCGATAGGGGCTGGCTACACCTTC	CASSESIGAGYTF
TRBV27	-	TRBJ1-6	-	TGTGCCAGCAGCCTAACTAATTCACCCCTCCACTTT	CASSLTNSPLHF
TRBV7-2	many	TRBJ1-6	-	TGTGCCAGCAGACACTATGACCGGGACAAACCCCTCCACTTT	CASRHYDRDKPLHF
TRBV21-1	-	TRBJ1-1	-	TGTGCCAGCAGCAATACGGCCAATGGGAACACTGAAGCTTTCTTT	CASSNTANGNTEAFF
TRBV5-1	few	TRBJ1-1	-	TGCGCCAGCAGCTCCAACACTGAAGCTTTCTTT	CASSSNTEAFF
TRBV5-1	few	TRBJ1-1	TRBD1	TGCGCCAGCAGCTTACAGGGGAGGGTCACTGAAGCTTTCTTT	CASSLQGRVTEAFF
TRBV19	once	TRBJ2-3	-	TGTGCCAGTAGTCAGCCGGGACTTATCACAGATACGCAGTATTTT	CASSQPGLITDTQYF
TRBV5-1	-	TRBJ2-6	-	TGCGCCAGCAGCCTTGACTTCTCTGGGGCCAACGTCCTGACTTTC	CASSLDFSGANVLTF
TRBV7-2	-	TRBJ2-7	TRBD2	TGTGCCAGCAGCTTAGGGACTAGCGGGCACGAGCAGTACTTC	CASSLGTSGHEQYF
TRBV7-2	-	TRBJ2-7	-	TGTGCCAGCAGCCACCATAGCGGAAGAAGTTACGAGCAGTACTTC	CASSHHSGRSYEQYF
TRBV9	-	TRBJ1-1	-	TGTGCCAGCAGCGTAGGAGGCAGTATGAACACTGAAGCTTTCTTT	CASSVGGSMNTEAFF
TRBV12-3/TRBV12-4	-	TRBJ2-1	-	TGTGCCAGCAGTTTAGAGGGGATGGCCTACAATGAGCAGTTCTTC	CASSLEGMAYNEQFF
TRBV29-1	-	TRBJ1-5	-	TGCAGCGTTGTATCTGGGGGGGATCAGCCCCAGCATTTT	CSVVSGGDQPQHF
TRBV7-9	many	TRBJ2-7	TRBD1	TGTGCCAGCAGCTTTACAGGGGACGAGCAGTACTTC	CASSFTGDEQYF
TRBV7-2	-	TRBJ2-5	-	TGTGCCAGCAGCCCGGGACGGGTCCAAGAGACCCAGTACTTC	CASSPGRVQETQYF
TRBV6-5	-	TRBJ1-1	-	TGTGCCAGCAGTCGTGAGGGGGTTTTGACTGAAGCTTTCTTT	CASSREGVLTEAFF
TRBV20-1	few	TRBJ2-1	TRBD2	TGCAGTGCTAAAGGCAGCGGGGGGCTCTACAATGAGCAGTTCTTC	CSAKGSGGLYNEQFF
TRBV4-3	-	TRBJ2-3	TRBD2	TGCGCCAGCAGCCAAGAGGTTGGGACTAGCGGGAAGCAGTATTTT	CASSQEVGTSGKQYF